One and the same sample provided the 24 T cell receptor beta chains below, sequenced in a study of identical twins. TCRdb re-analysed the 5' RACE reads in MiXCR, keeping a single row per CDR3 protein. This sample has about 530,000 distinct CDR3 sequences; nearly 15% occur once, and the top ten carry 0.44%. This same sample was also part of a study on yellow fever vaccine responses in identical twins.

Material: CD4+ T cells sorted from blood. The receptors stem from a woman between 18 and 29 years old in good health.

This clonotype showed up just a few times. The chain is built from TRBV7-2 and TRBJ2-5; 8 bases align to TRBD1. This CDR3 has 15 residues. From germline, CDR1 is SGHTA and CDR2 FQGNSA. V shed 2 bases and J 2 bases; nucleotides not matched to a gene: 4. In DNA form, the CDR3 reads TGTGCCAGCAGCTTAAGACAGGGGAGGCAAGAGACCCAGTACTTC. Its translation: CASSLRQGRQETQYF. Using reference TRBV7-2 and TRBJ2-5 for the parts outside the CDR3, the full variable domain is GAGVSQSPSNKVTEKGKDVELRCDPISGHTALYWYRQSLGQGLEFLIYFQGNSAPDKSGLPSDRFSAERTGGSVSTLTIQRTQQEDSAVYLCASSLRQGRQETQYFGPGTRLLVL.

The rearrangement uses TRBV5-1 and TRBJ2-5; 10 positions match TRBD2. Looked up from germline, CDR1 is SGHRS and CDR2 is YFSETQ. The V gene end was trimmed by 6 bases and the J gene end by 4 bases; junction bases not matched to a gene: 6. The CDR3 contains 14 residues. The CDR3 here is CASKAGGTRETQYF. CDR3 in DNA: TGCGCCAGCAAAGCGGGGGGGACCCGAGAGACCCAGTACTTC.

The gene calls are TRBV25-1 and TRBJ2-3; 10 bases fit TRBD2. The CDR3 totals 15 residues. Germline CDR1 reads MGHDK; CDR2 reads SYGVNS. The V gene end was trimmed by 7 bases and the J gene end by 3 bases; junction bases not matched to a gene: 7. The CDR3 protein is CASTEAGGRTDTQYF. The CDR3 DNA reads TGTGCCAGCACCGAAGCGGGAGGGAGGACAGATACGCAGTATTTT.

This clonotype was seen repeatedly, ten times or more. J is TRBJ2-1 and V is TRBV4-1, with 9 bases identical to TRBD1. The CDR3 length is 15 residues. The germline gives CDR1 MGHRA, CDR2 YSYEKL. V trimming: 1 base; J trimming: 8 bases; junction bases outside the gene matches: 6. CDR3 region: CASSQVRTGEYEQFF. CDR3 in DNA: TGCGCCAGCAGCCAAGTTAGGACAGGGGAGTATGAGCAGTTCTTC.

In this sample, this clonotype turned up many times. The rearrangement joins TRBV5-1 to TRBJ1-3; D uncertain. The ends were cut back, 4 bases at V and 0 bases at J, with 5 bases in the middle. CDR1 and CDR2 (germline): SGHRS, YFSETQ. This CDR3 comprises 13 residues. The CDR3 region is CASSHLSGNTIYF. CDR3 bases: TGCGCCAGCAGCCACCTCTCTGGAAACACCATATATTTT.

This clonotype was seen many times. The chain couples TRBV24-1 to TRBJ2-1, with D uncertain. Between the trimmed V and J ends, which lost 7 bases and 7 bases, there was a span of 7 bases. Germline CDR1 KGHDR, CDR2 SFDVKD. The CDR3 has 11 residues. The CDR3 sequence: CATSYWNEQFF. Here the CDR3 DNA reads TGTGCCACCAGCTATTGGAATGAGCAGTTCTTC.

The table lists this clonotype with a few counts. This sequence joins TRBV7-9 and TRBJ2-7; D is possibly TRBD2 (5 bases). CDR1 is SEHNR, CDR2 FQNEAQ, per germline (reference sequence). The germline V and J ends were trimmed by 1 base and 2 bases, with 9 bases remaining between them. The CDR3 totals 14 residues. CDR3 nucleotide sequence: TGTGCCAGCAGCTTAGGGACTCAAGCCTACGAGCAGTACTTC. This codes for CASSLGTQAYEQYF.

This chain uses TRBV6-5 with TRBJ2-1; 7 nucleotides match TRBD1. CDR1 is MNHEY and CDR2 is SVGAGI in the germline V gene. Trimming took 0 bases from V and 12 from J; bases not matched to a gene: 5. CDR3 size: 13 residues. In DNA, the CDR3 is TGTGCCAGCAGTTACTCCCCCCGGACAGGGCAGTTCTTC. Translation gives CASSYSPRTGQFF.

This clonotype was counted at least ten times. V usage is TRBV15 and J usage is TRBJ1-5; 9 bases are shared with TRBD1. V was pared by 1 base and J by 2 bases, with 0 bases of the junction left unmatched. This CDR3 has 15 amino acids. Germline V gives CDR1 LNHNV, CDR2 YYDKDF (reference sequence). CDR3 protein: CATSRGTGGNQPQHF. As DNA, the CDR3 is TGTGCCACCAGCAGAGGGACAGGGGGCAATCAGCCCCAGCATTTT.

This sequence joins TRBV12-3 or TRBV12-4 and TRBJ2-1; possible D gene TRBD2, 6 bases. This CDR3 has 14 residues. V shed 7 bases and J shed 6 bases, with 16 bases lying between them. CDR3 DNA: TGTGCCAGCAATCCCGGAGGAGGGACCAATGAGCAGTTCTTC. It encodes CASNPGGGTNEQFF.

The rearrangement joins TRBV27 to TRBJ1-4; 8 nucleotides line up with TRBD1. The length of the CDR3 is 16 residues. The J segment lost 8 bases and the V segment lost 4 bases, leaving 12 bases of the junction unmatched. Germline CDR1 and CDR2: MNHEY and SMNVEV (reference sequence). The CDR3 sequence is CASSSRQGPVVEKLFF. For the CDR3, the DNA is TGTGCCAGCAGTTCAAGACAGGGGCCCGTGGTCGAAAAACTGTTTTTT. Full variable domain (rest looked up from reference TRBV27 and TRBJ1-4): EAQVTQNPRYLITVTGKKLTVTCSQNMNHEYMSWYRQDPGLGLRQIYYSMNVEVTDKGDVPEGYKVSRKEKRNFPLILESPSPNQTSLYFCASSSRQGPVVEKLFFGSGTQLSVL.

This clonotype has just a few counts. CDR3 sequence (DNA): TGTGCCAGCAGCCAAGGGACTAGCGGCGGGGAGCTGTTTTTT. This encodes CASSQGTSGGELFF. This sequence joins TRBV14 and TRBJ2-2; TRBD2 aligns across 10 bases. Germline V gene sequence: CDR1 SGHDN, CDR2 FVKESK. J was trimmed by 7 bases and V by 1 base; bases with no gene match: 0. This CDR3 spans 14 amino acids.

This clonotype has at least ten counts. The J gene is TRBJ2-4, the V gene TRBV4-1; TRBD2 agrees at 15 bases. Germline V gene data show CDR1 as MGHRA and CDR2 as YSYEKL. Germline trimming cut 0 bases from V and 9 bases from J; bases unmatched to any gene: 6. This CDR3 region has 17 residues. CDR3 residues: CASSQEGLAGGLGIQYF. Written as DNA, the CDR3 is TGCGCCAGCAGCCAAGAAGGACTAGCGGGGGGGCTGGGCATTCAGTACTTC.

The rearrangement joins TRBV7-6 to TRBJ2-1; TRBD1 agrees at 12 bases. After removal of 1 base from V and 1 base from J, the junction contained 5 bases not matched to a gene. The germline V gene has CDR1 SGHVS and CDR2 FNYEAQ. This CDR3 has 18 residues. The CDR3 reads CASSLVGTGGFSYNEQFF. The CDR3 bases are TGTGCCAGCAGCTTAGTAGGGACAGGGGGCTTTTCCTACAATGAGCAGTTCTTC. The full variable domain, rest sourced from reference TRBV7-6 and TRBJ2-1, is GAGVSQSPRYKVTKRGQDVALRCDPISGHVSLYWYRQALGQGPEFLTYFNYEAQQDKSGLPNDRFSAERPEGSISTLTIQRTEQRDSAMYRCASSLVGTGGFSYNEQFFGPGTRLTVL.

This clonotype was recorded a few times. This chain connects TRBV11-2 to TRBJ2-1; possibly TRBD2 for D (6 bases). The length of the CDR3 is 13 residues. Germline values: CDR1 SGHAT, CDR2 FQNNGV. The V end lost 5 bases, the J end lost 8 bases, and 13 bases lay between the germline ends. CDR3 region: CASSLLRDYEQFF. The CDR3 nucleotides are TGTGCCAGCAGCCTGTTGAGGGACTATGAGCAGTTCTTC.

This clonotype was seen a handful of times. The CDR3 loop reads CASRTRDRLNTEAFF. CDR3 DNA sequence: TGTGCCAGCAGGACTCGGGACAGATTGAACACTGAAGCTTTCTTT. This chain uses TRBV28 with TRBJ1-1, with TRBD1 matching over 7 bases. The CDR3 totals 15 residues. CDR1 is MDHEN and CDR2 is SYDVKM in the germline V gene. J lost 0 bases, V lost 6 bases, and 7 bases had no gene match.

The genes are TRBV7-9 and TRBJ2-3; no definite D call. From germline, CDR1 is SEHNR and CDR2 FQNEAQ (reference sequence). The CDR3 length is 14 residues. The V end was cut by 1 base, the J end by 6 bases, with 11 bases between. CDR3 nucleotide sequence: TGTGCCAGCAGCTTAGGACCCCACGGGGATACGCAGTATTTT. Amino acids: CASSLGPHGDTQYF.

This clonotype was counted only a few times. The rearrangement uses TRBV24-1 and TRBJ2-5; D remains ambiguous. This CDR3 spans 13 amino acids. Between the trimmed V and J ends, which lost 3 bases and 7 bases, there was a span of 11 bases. Looked up from germline, CDR1 is KGHDR and CDR2 is SFDVKD. CDR3 bases: TGTGCCACCAGTGATCGGTTTATAGGGACCCAGTACTTC. Translation gives CATSDRFIGTQYF.

This clonotype appeared a few times. The rearrangement joins TRBV27 to TRBJ2-2, with D unresolved. The germline V and J ends were trimmed by 2 bases and 4 bases, with 8 bases remaining between them. Germline lookup yields CDR1 MNHEY and CDR2 SMNVEV (reference sequence). This CDR3 has 14 amino acids. The CDR3 region has the DNA TGTGCCAGCAGTTTAGGGGTGTTCACCGGGGAGCTGTTTTTT. Amino acids: CASSLGVFTGELFF.

The V call is TRBV15, the J call TRBJ2-3, with D perhaps TRBD2 (6 bases). The CDR3 totals 17 residues. Trimming took 1 base from V and 2 from J, leaving 16 bases between them. The V gene's germline CDR1 is LNHNV and CDR2 YYDKDF (reference sequence). In nucleotides, the CDR3 is TGTGCCACCAGCAGAGTGGGGGGTACGACGGTCACAGATACGCAGTATTTT. Amino acids: CATSRVGGTTVTDTQYF.

This clonotype has more than one count but fewer than ten. The genes are TRBV12-3 or TRBV12-4 and TRBJ2-4; 9 bases map to TRBD1. Unmatched junction bases numbered 4, after V lost 7 bases and J lost 6 bases. This CDR3 contains 13 residues. This CDR3 reads CASNQGQGNIQYF. For the CDR3, the DNA is TGTGCCAGCAACCAGGGACAGGGAAACATTCAGTACTTC.

The V call is TRBV5-4, the J call TRBJ1-2, with TRBD1 as a possible D gene (5 bases). The CDR3 is made up of 15 amino acids. Trimming stripped 0 bases from V and 1 base from J, with 10 bases between. Germline-derived CDR1 and CDR2 are SGHNT and YYREEE (reference sequence). CDR3 DNA sequence: TGTGCCAGCAGCTTGGGAGGGGAATTTAACTATGGCTACACCTTC. Protein product: CASSLGGEFNYGYTF.

CDR3 DNA: TGCGCCAGCAACCCGGTGACAGGGGGCTATGGCTACACCTTC. Amino acid sequence: CASNPVTGGYGYTF. The chain joins TRBV5-1 to TRBJ1-2; 9 bases are shared with TRBD1. From germline, CDR1 is SGHRS and CDR2 YFSETQ. The CDR3 sequence is 14 residues long. After removal of 6 bases from V and 4 bases from J, the junction contained 7 bases not matched to a gene.

The chain combines TRBV29-1 with TRBJ2-1; TRBD1 matches at 9 bases. The CDR3 is 13 residues long. Unmatched junction bases numbered 9, after V lost 5 bases and J lost 10 bases. Germline V gives CDR1 SQVTM, CDR2 ANQGSEA. The CDR3 region is CSVPGTGIREQFF. The DNA for the CDR3 is TGCAGCGTTCCCGGGACAGGGATTCGGGAGCAGTTCTTC.